This TCR beta chain was sequenced for a study of T cells in Graves' hyperthyroidism and ophthalmopathy. Germline V gene sequence: CDR1 DFQATT, CDR2 SNEGSKA (reference sequence). CDR3 length equals 18 residues. Losses at the gene ends were 3 bases for V and 0 bases for J; bases not matched to a gene: 14. Amplification yielded TCR beta CDR3 regions, with RNA transcripts as the source. The study used the HTBI primer set for a first-round RT-PCR of the TCR CDR3. TCRdb independently ran MiXCR on the multiplex PCR reads; one entry per CDR3 protein. The data contain about 700,000 distinct CDR3 sequences, about 45% of them singletons. Based on clinical symptoms, serum thyroxine and TRAb, thyroid ultrasound and orbital computed tomography, diagnoses were reached.

The V and J genes are TRBV20-1 and TRBJ2-7; 10 bases are a match to TRBD1. The receptor was isolated from an adult man with Graves' disease, either hyperthyroidism or ophthalmopathy (not recorded which). Material for sequencing was peripheral blood or thyroid tissue (not recorded which). CDR3 DNA sequence: TGCAGTGCTAGCCAACCTGGACAGGGGGGTAGCGGCTCCTACGAGCAGTACTTC. Its protein product is CSASQPGQGGSGSYEQYF.